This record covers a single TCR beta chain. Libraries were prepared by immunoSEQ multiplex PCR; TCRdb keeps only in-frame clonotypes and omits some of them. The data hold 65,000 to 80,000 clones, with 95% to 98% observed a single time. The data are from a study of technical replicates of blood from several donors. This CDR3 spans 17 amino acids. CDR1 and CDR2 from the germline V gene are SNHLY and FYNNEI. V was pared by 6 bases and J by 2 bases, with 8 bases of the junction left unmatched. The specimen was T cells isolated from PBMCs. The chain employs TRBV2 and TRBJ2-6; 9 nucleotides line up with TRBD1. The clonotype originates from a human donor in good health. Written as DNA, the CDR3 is TGTGCCAGCAGCCGGGACAGGGTGAGAGCTGGGGCCAACGTCCTGACTTTC. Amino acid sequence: CASSRDRVRAGANVLTF.